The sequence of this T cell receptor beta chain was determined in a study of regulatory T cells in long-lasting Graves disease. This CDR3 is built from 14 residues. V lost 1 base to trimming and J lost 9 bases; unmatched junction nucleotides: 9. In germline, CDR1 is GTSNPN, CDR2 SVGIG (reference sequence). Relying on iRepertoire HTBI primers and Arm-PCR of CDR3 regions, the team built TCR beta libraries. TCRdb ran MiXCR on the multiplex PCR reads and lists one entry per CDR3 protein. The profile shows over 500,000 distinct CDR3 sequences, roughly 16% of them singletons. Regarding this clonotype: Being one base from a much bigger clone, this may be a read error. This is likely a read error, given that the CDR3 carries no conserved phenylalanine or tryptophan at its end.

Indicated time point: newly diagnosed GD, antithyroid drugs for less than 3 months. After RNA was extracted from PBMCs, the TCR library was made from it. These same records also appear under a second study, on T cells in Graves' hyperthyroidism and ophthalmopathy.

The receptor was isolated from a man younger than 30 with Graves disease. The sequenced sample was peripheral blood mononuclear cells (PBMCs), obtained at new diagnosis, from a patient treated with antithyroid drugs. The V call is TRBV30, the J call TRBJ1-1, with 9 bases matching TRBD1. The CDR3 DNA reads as TGTGCCTGGAGTGCCTCAACAGGGGGCAGGAAAGCTTTCTCT. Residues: CAWSASTGGRKAFS.